These 29 T cell receptor beta chains originate from one sample sequenced in a study of human T cells and chemical hapten exposure. As to time point: patch test 2, 6 weeks after DPC sensitization. Noted treatment: therapeutic diphenylcyclopropenone sensitization with weekly scalp DPC. Using its own MiXCR run on the RACE reads, TCRdb lists one record per CDR3 protein. The repertoire consists of nearly 95,000 distinct CDR3 sequences, with around 10% occurring once and the leading ten covering 2.2%. The sequencing here drew on whole blood, taken in connection with sensitization to the hapten diphenylcyclopropenone (DPC). These receptors all stem from a man aged 40-55 years with alopecia areata. Some clones in this sample may be carry-over from other donors' samples.

This clonotype was counted many times. V usage is TRBV29-1 and J usage is TRBJ2-1, with D perhaps matching TRBD2 (6 bases). Germline CDR1 and CDR2: SQVTM and ANQGSEA. Deletions cut 7 bases from V and 4 bases from J, with 11 bases between. The CDR3 is made up of 12 amino acids. CDR3 region: CSARGTYNEQFF. The CDR3 region has the DNA TGCAGCGCCCGGGGGACTTACAATGAGCAGTTCTTC.

This clonotype was seen more than once but under ten times. This chain joins TRBV9 and TRBJ2-3; 7 nucleotides line up with TRBD2. The junction had 7 bases not matched to a gene; V was cut back by 4 bases and J by 2 bases. Looked up from germline, CDR1 is SGDLS and CDR2 is YYNGEE. This CDR3 contains 15 residues. The CDR3 region is CASSQDGDYTDTQYF. CDR3 bases: TGTGCCAGCAGCCAAGACGGGGACTACACAGATACGCAGTATTTT.

This clonotype showed up many times. The rearrangement links TRBV20-1 to TRBJ2-3; 9 bases line up with TRBD1. The junction had 8 bases not matched to a gene; V was cut back by 6 bases and J by 1 base. Germline values: CDR1 DFQATT, CDR2 SNEGSKA (reference sequence). The CDR3 consists of 15 residues. CDR3 loop: CSAPGQGEGTDTQYF. DNA for the CDR3: TGCAGTGCGCCGGGACAGGGCGAGGGCACAGATACGCAGTATTTT.

This clonotype appeared a few times. The gene calls are TRBV28 and TRBJ1-5, with TRBD1 matching over 7 bases. Per germline, CDR1 MDHEN and CDR2 SYDVKM. The CDR3 totals 15 residues. J gave up 7 bases and V 3 bases, and 9 bases lay outside the gene matches. The CDR3 coding sequence is TGTGCCAGCAGTTTGGCCCCCCAGACAGGGCAGCCCCAGCATTTT. This gives the protein CASSLAPQTGQPQHF.

The table lists this clonotype with many counts. The rearrangement links TRBV6-8 to TRBJ2-7, with TRBD2 matching over 9 bases. Germline V gene lookup returns CDR1 MNHGY and CDR2 SAAAGT. This CDR3 region has 16 residues. The junction had 14 bases not matched to a gene; V was cut back by 7 bases and J by 4 bases. In DNA form, the CDR3 reads TGTGCCAGCACCGCCTGGCAGCGGGAGGCGGGGTACGAGCAGTACTTC. This sequence encodes CASTAWQREAGYEQYF.

Only a few counts were recorded for this clonotype. V usage is TRBV30 and J usage is TRBJ1-2; no firm D call. Trimming took 1 base from V and 4 from J, leaving 4 bases between them. Per the germline V gene, CDR1 is GTSNPN and CDR2 is SVGIG (reference sequence). The CDR3 is 11 amino acids. CDR3 nucleotides: TGTGCCTGGAGTGCCGGCTATGGCTACACCTTC. Translation: CAWSAGYGYTF.

The rearrangement uses TRBV28 and TRBJ1-2; D call uncertain. V was trimmed by 3 bases and J by 3 bases, leaving 14 bases between them. Germline assignment: CDR1 MDHEN and CDR2 SYDVKM. The CDR3 spans 15 residues. CDR3 bases: TGTGCCAGCAGTTTCACCTCCCTTAGATACTATGGCTACACCTTC. It encodes CASSFTSLRYYGYTF.

The chain uses TRBV18 and TRBJ2-1; 7 positions match TRBD1. J was trimmed by 7 bases and V by 0 bases; bases with no gene match: 18. CDR3 length: 19 amino acids. Germline assignment: CDR1 KGHSH and CDR2 LQKENI. CDR3 DNA: TGTGCCAGCTCACCACCGGGGACAGTCCCGCTTACCAAGGAGAATGAGCAGTTCTTC. Its translation: CASSPPGTVPLTKENEQFF. Based on the CDR3 plus reference TRBV18 and TRBJ2-1, the full variable domain is NAGVMQNPRHLVRRRGQEARLRCSPMKGHSHVYWYRQLPEEGLKFMVYLQKENIIDESGMPKERFSAEFPKEGPSILRIQQVVRGDSAAYFCASSPPGTVPLTKENEQFFGPGTRLTVL.

V usage is TRBV25-1 and J usage is TRBJ1-2, with 9 bases aligning to TRBD1. This CDR3 contains 13 residues. Germline CDR1 and CDR2: MGHDK and SYGVNS. V shed 5 bases, J shed 8 bases, and the junction held 6 bases outside the gene matches. As DNA, the CDR3 is TGTGCCAGCAGTACCGGGACAGGGAACGGCTACACCTTC. Translating gives CASSTGTGNGYTF.

V is TRBV7-2 and J is TRBJ1-3; no reliable D call. V lost 1 base and J 2 bases, leaving 12 bases between the germline ends. In germline, CDR1 is SGHTA, CDR2 FQGNSA. The CDR3 is 16 residues long. The CDR3: CASSLGPAKAGNTIYF. The CDR3 DNA reads as TGTGCCAGCAGCTTAGGTCCTGCGAAGGCTGGAAACACCATATATTTT.

The J gene is TRBJ2-7, the V gene TRBV10-2; maybe TRBD1 (6 bases). The CDR3 length is 13 residues. Germline V lookup: CDR1 WSHSY, CDR2 SAAADI. The V end was cut by 5 bases, the J end by 0 bases, with 8 bases between. The CDR3 bases are TGCGCCAGCAGTCCGGACAGCTCCTACGAGCAGTACGTC. Protein sequence: CASSPDSSYEQYV.

The V and J genes are TRBV11-3 and TRBJ2-1; 9 bases line up with TRBD1. The V gene's germline CDR1 is SGHNT and CDR2 YENEEA. Trimming at V came to 4 bases and at J to 5 bases, leaving 6 bases not matched to a gene. This CDR3 is 15 amino acids long. CDR3 loop: CASSSPGQGDNEQFF. The CDR3 bases are TGTGCCAGCAGCTCGCCGGGACAGGGTGACAATGAGCAGTTCTTC.

This clonotype was counted only a few times. The V and J genes are TRBV30 and TRBJ1-5, with D possibly being TRBD1 (5 bases). This CDR3 has 13 residues. Germline V gene lookup returns CDR1 GTSNPN and CDR2 SVGIG (reference sequence). V gave up 2 bases and J gave up 3 bases, with 8 bases separating them. In nucleotides, the CDR3 is TGTGCCTGGAGTACAGGTTACAATCAGCCCCAGCATTTT. Its translation: CAWSTGYNQPQHF.

There are many counts of this clonotype. The chain couples TRBV20-1 to TRBJ1-2, with 9 bases matching TRBD1. The CDR3 contains 15 residues. CDR1 is DFQATT, CDR2 SNEGSKA, per germline (reference sequence). With V trimmed by 0 bases and J by 3 bases, 5 bases remained unmatched. The CDR3 here is CSARDSQGADYGYTF. CDR3 nucleotides: TGCAGTGCTAGAGACTCACAGGGGGCGGACTATGGCTACACCTTC.

J is TRBJ1-5 and V is TRBV12-3 or TRBV12-4, with a tentative D call TRBD1 (6 bases). Trimming shortened V by 2 bases and J by 4 bases, and 15 bases separated the two germline ends. The CDR3 is 16 amino acids. In nucleotides, the CDR3 is TGTGCCAGCAGTTTAAGGGCAGGGGTAGGGAATCAGCCCCAGCATTTT. Translating gives CASSLRAGVGNQPQHF.

Only a few counts were recorded for this clonotype. This sequence joins TRBV19 and TRBJ1-2, with 8 bases fitting TRBD1. Per germline, CDR1 LNHDA and CDR2 SQIVND (reference sequence). The CDR3 length is 14 residues. Unmatched junction bases numbered 4, after V lost 3 bases and J lost 4 bases. CDR3 bases: TGTGCCAGTAGTATCAGAACAGGGGGCTATGGCTACACCTTC. The encoded protein is CASSIRTGGYGYTF.

The chain combines TRBV27 with TRBJ1-1, with a possible D match to TRBD1 (5 bases). The CDR3 is 14 amino acids. V gave up 8 bases and J gave up 0 bases, with 13 bases separating them. The V gene's germline CDR1 is MNHEY and CDR2 SMNVEV (reference sequence). The CDR3 region has the DNA TGTGCCAGCGGGGGGGAGGCTGTGAACACTGAAGCTTTCTTT. Amino acid sequence: CASGGEAVNTEAFF.

A remark on this clonotype: One end of the junction does not line up with germline, which may come from a read error. The rearrangement links TRBV15 to TRBJ2-6; the D gene is possibly TRBD1 (5 bases). The CDR3 covers 16 residues. CDR1 is LNHNV and CDR2 is YYDKDF in the germline V gene (reference sequence). The CDR3 protein is CAASSGRGSGANVLTF. The DNA for the CDR3 is TGTGCCGCCAGCAGTGGTAGGGGTTCTGGGGCCAACGTCCTGACTTTC.

V is TRBV20-1 and J is TRBJ2-3; TRBD1 might be the D (6 bases). Trimming left V 0 bases short and J 7 bases short, with 17 bases between. CDR1 and CDR2 (germline): DFQATT, SNEGSKA (reference sequence). This CDR3 is 15 amino acids long. The CDR3 DNA reads as TGCAGTGCTAGAGATGCCCAGGGGCTACGGCATACGCAGTATTTT. Amino acids: CSARDAQGLRHTQYF.

This clonotype was seen ten or more times. The rearrangement joins TRBV7-2 to TRBJ2-3; no reliable D call. Germline-derived CDR1 and CDR2 are SGHTA and FQGNSA. CDR3 length equals 14 residues. V was trimmed by 4 bases and J by 2 bases, leaving 10 bases between them. In nucleotides, the CDR3 is TGTGCCAGCAGCTCAAACGGACCCACAGATACGCAGTATTTT. It yields the protein CASSSNGPTDTQYF.

V and J are TRBV28 and TRBJ1-1, with D perhaps matching TRBD1 (5 bases). This CDR3 is 13 amino acids long. Germline V gene data show CDR1 as MDHEN and CDR2 as SYDVKM. Trimming cost V 7 bases and J 5 bases, with 14 bases left between them. CDR3 coding DNA: TGTGCCAGCACGGTTTTGGGGGGGACTGAAGCTTTCTTT. It translates to CASTVLGGTEAFF.

V usage is TRBV6-2 or TRBV6-3 and J usage is TRBJ2-1; 7 nucleotides match TRBD1. J was trimmed by 13 bases and V by 6 bases; bases with no gene match: 15. This CDR3 contains 14 residues. Germline loops: CDR1 MNHEY, CDR2 SVGEGT. The CDR3 spells CASSTTGTAVPQFF. DNA of the CDR3: TGTGCCAGCAGCACGACCGGGACAGCCGTACCCCAGTTCTTC.

This chain links TRBV10-3 with TRBJ2-2, with TRBD1 as a possible D gene (5 bases). Germline-derived CDR1 and CDR2 are ENHRY and SYGVKD. The CDR3 has 15 residues. V was clipped by 3 bases and J by 1 base, with 9 bases between them. CDR3 sequence: CAISDRTMNTGELFF. The CDR3 region has the DNA TGTGCCATCAGTGATAGGACAATGAACACCGGGGAGCTGTTTTTT.

The chain has TRBV15 and TRBJ2-7, with D unresolved. Trimming removed 0 bases at V and 4 bases at J, with 10 bases between. Germline assignment: CDR1 LNHNV and CDR2 YYDKDF (reference sequence). The CDR3 is made up of 14 amino acids. The CDR3 DNA sequence: TGTGCCACCAGCAGAGATCCATCGGGTTACGAGCAGTACTTC. Amino acid sequence: CATSRDPSGYEQYF.

This clonotype was seen a handful of times. The chain joins TRBV6-1 to TRBJ2-7; a weak D match, TRBD1 (6 bases). V shed 3 bases and J shed 4 bases, with 16 bases lying between them. Germline V gene sequence: CDR1 MNHNS, CDR2 SASEGT. The CDR3 spans 15 residues. The chain's CDR3 is CASSEAPGHIYEQYV. CDR3 coding DNA: TGTGCCAGCAGTGAGGCGCCGGGACACATATACGAGCAGTACGTC.

This clonotype was seen many times. V gene TRBV6-5 combines with J gene TRBJ2-3, with D hard to call. V shed 6 bases and J shed 3 bases, with 13 bases lying between them. The CDR3 runs 14 residues. Germline V gene lookup returns CDR1 MNHEY and CDR2 SVGAGI. CDR3: CASSSKPGTDTQYF. As DNA, the CDR3 is TGTGCCAGCAGCTCAAAGCCCGGAACAGATACGCAGTATTTT.

This clonotype has more than one count but fewer than ten. CDR3 sequence (DNA): TGTGCCAGCAGCCCGATTTCGACAGGGGTTGACACAGATACGCAGTATTTT. Translated, it gives CASSPISTGVDTDTQYF. The V call is TRBV6-5, the J call TRBJ2-3; 8 bases align to TRBD1. J was trimmed by 2 bases and V by 6 bases; bases with no gene match: 13. Germline CDR1 and CDR2: MNHEY and SVGAGI. The CDR3 loop spans 17 amino acids.

This clonotype was counted only a few times. The genes are TRBV5-1 and TRBJ2-1; D not resolved. The germline gives CDR1 SGHRS, CDR2 YFSETQ. CDR3 length: 13 amino acids. V gave up 0 bases and J gave up 10 bases, with 11 bases separating them. CDR3 sequence (DNA): TGCGCCAGCAGCTTGGACGTGTCTGGCGAGCAGTTCTTC. Its translation: CASSLDVSGEQFF. Drawing the rest from reference TRBV5-1 and TRBJ2-1, the complete variable domain is KAGVTQTPRYLIKTRGQQVTLSCSPISGHRSVSWYQQTPGQGLQFLFEYFSETQRNKGNFPGRFSGRQFSNSRSEMNVSTLELGDSALYLCASSLDVSGEQFFGPGTRLTVL.

This clonotype appeared once. V is TRBV11-1 and J is TRBJ1-1; no clear D gene. CDR1 is SGHAT, CDR2 FQDESV, per germline (reference sequence). V dropped 2 bases and J dropped 4 bases, with 8 bases sitting between them. The CDR3 extends over 13 amino acids. CDR3 loop: CASSLSRGTEAFF. CDR3 bases: TGTGCCAGCAGCTTAAGTCGAGGCACTGAAGCTTTCTTT.